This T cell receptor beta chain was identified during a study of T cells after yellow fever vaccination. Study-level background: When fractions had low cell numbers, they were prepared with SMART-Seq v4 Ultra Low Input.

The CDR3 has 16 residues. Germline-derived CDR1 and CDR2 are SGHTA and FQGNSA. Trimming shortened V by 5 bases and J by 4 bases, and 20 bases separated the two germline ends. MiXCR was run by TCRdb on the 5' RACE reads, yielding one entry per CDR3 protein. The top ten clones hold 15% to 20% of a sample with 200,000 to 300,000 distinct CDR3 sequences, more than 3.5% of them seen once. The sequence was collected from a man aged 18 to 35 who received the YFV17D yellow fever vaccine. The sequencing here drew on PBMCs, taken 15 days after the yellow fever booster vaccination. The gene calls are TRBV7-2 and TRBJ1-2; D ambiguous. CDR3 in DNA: TGTGCCAGCAGCGCGCAGGCCTTACTGGGGAGCTATGGCTACACCTTC. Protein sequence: CASSAQALLGSYGYTF. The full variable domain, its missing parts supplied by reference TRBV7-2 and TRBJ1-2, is GAGVSQSPSNKVTEKGKDVELRCDPISGHTALYWYRQSLGQGLEFLIYFQGNSAPDKSGLPSDRFSAERTGGSVSTLTIQRTQQEDSAVYLCASSAQALLGSYGYTFGSGTRLTVV.